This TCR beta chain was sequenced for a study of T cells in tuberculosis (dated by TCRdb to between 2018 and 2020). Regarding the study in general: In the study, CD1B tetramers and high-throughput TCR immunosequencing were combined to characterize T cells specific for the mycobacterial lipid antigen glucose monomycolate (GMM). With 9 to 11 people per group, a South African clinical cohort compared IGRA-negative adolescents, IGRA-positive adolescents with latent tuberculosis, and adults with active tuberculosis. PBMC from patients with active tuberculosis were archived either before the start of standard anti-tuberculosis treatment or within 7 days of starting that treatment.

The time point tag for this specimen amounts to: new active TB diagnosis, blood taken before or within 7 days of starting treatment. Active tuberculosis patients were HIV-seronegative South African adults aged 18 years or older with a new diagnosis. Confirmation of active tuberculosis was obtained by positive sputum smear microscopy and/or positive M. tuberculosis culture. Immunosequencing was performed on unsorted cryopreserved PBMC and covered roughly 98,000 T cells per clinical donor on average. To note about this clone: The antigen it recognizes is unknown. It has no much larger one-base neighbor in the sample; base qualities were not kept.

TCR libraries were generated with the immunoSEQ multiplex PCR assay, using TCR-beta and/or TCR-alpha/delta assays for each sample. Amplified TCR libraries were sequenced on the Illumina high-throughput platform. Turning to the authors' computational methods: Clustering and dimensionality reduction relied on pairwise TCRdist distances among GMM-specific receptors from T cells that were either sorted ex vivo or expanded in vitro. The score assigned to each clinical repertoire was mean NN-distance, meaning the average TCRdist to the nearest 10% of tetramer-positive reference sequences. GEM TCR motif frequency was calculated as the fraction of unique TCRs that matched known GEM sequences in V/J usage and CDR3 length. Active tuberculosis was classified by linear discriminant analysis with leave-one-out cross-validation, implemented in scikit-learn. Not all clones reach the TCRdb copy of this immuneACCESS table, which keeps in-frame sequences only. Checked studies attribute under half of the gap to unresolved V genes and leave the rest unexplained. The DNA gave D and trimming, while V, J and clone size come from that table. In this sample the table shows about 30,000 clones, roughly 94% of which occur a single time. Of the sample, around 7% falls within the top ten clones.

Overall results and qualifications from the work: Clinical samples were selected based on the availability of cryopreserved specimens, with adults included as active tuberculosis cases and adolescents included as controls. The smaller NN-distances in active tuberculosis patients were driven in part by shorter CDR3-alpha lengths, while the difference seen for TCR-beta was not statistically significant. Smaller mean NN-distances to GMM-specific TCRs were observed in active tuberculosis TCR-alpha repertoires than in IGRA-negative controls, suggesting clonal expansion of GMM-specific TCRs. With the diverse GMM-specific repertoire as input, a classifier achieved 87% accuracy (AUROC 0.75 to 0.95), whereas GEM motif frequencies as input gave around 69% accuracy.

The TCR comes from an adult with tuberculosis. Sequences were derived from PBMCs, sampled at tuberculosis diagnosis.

The CDR3 here reads CASSSWGLVSYEQYF. The nucleotides are TGTGCCAGCAGCTCCTGGGGACTAGTCTCCTACGAGCAGTACTTC. This chain joins TRBV5-4 to TRBJ2-7, with TRBD2 matching 8 junction bases. V trim: 3 bases; J trim: 0 bases; unmatched bases: 5. CDR1 SGHNT and CDR2 YYREEE are derived from the germline V gene (reference sequence). Its CDR3 holds 15 amino acids, cysteine through phenylalanine. The kept DNA is CDR3 alone, 45 bases in frame from the first base.